This T cell receptor beta chain was observed in a study of cytotoxic CD8 clonotypes in ibrutinib-treated CLL. CDR3 length equals 14 residues. Per the germline V gene, CDR1 is SGHTA and CDR2 is FQGNSA. V was pared by 4 bases and J by 2 bases, with 12 bases between. Some clones are missing from TCRdb's copy, which holds only in-frame ones; the method was immunoSEQ multiplex PCR. The sample shows approximately 350,000 clones, over 60% of them seen only once. The sequence derives from a human donor with chronic lymphocytic leukemia. Sequences were derived from PBMCs, sampled after 36 months of ibrutinib treatment. The chain recombines TRBV7-2 with TRBJ2-7; D remains ambiguous. This CDR3 is CASSSSPATYEQYF. The CDR3 DNA reads TGTGCCAGCAGCTCCAGCCCAGCAACCTACGAGCAGTACTTC. Filled out from reference TRBV7-2 and TRBJ2-7, the complete variable domain reads GAGVSQSPSNKVTEKGKDVELRCDPISGHTALYWYRQSLGQGLEFLIYFQGNSAPDKSGLPSDRFSAERTGGSVSTLTIQRTQQEDSAVYLCASSSSPATYEQYFGPGTRLTVT.